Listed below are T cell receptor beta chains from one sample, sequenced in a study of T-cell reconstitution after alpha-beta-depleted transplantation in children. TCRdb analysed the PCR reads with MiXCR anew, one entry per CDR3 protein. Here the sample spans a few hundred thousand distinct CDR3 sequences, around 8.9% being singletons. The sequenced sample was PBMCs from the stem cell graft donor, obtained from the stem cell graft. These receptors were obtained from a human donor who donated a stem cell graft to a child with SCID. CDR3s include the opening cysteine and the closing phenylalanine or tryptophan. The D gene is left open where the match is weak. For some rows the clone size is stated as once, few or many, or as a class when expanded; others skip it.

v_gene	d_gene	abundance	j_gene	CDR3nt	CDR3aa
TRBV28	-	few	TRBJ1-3	TGTGCCAGCAGCTGGGGGGGCTACTCTGGAAACACCATATATTTT	CASSWGGYSGNTIYF
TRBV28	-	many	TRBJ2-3	TGTGCCAGCGTGGAGGGGGGAGGGGTGGCAGATACGCAGTATTTT	CASVEGGGVADTQYF
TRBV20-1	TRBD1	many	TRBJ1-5	TGCAGTGCCGGGGACAGGGGTCGGAAGTTGAGCAATCAGCCCCAGCATTTT	CSAGDRGRKLSNQPQHF
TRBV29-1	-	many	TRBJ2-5	TGCAGCGTTGATAGGGGAGGAGGTCAAGAGACCCAGTACTTC	CSVDRGGGQETQYF
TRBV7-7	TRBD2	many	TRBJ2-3	TGTGCCAGCAGCTTAGGATTAGCGGGGGGCACAGATACGCAGTATTTT	CASSLGLAGGTDTQYF
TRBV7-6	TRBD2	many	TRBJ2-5	TGTGCCAGCAGCTTAAGGACTAGCGGGGGGACGTCCCAAGAGACCCAGTACTTC	CASSLRTSGGTSQETQYF
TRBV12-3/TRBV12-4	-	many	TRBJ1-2	TGTGCCAGCAGCCTCCGGACCGTTTCTAACTATGGCTACACCTTC	CASSLRTVSNYGYTF
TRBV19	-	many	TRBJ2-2	TGTGCCAGTAGTCCTCGGGGGTACACCGGGGAGCTGTTTTTT	CASSPRGYTGELFF
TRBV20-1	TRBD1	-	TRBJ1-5	TGCAGTGCGGGTTCCGGGACAGTGGGCAATCAGCCCCAGCATTTT	CSAGSGTVGNQPQHF
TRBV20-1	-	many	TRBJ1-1	TGCAGTGTCGGGGGAGGGGCCACTGAAGCTTTCTTT	CSVGGGATEAFF
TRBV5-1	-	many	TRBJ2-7	TGTGCCAGCAGCCCCGGAGGGGCCTCCTACGAGCAGTACTTC	CASSPGGASYEQYF
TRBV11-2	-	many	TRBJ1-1	TGTGCCAGCAGCTCATATAGGAACACTGAAGCTTTCTTT	CASSSYRNTEAFF
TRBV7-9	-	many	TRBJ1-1	TGTGCCAGCCAATTAGGGGTTCTTGAAGCTTTCTTT	CASQLGVLEAFF
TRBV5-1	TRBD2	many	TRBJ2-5	TGCGCCAGCAGCTGGACTAGCCGAGAGACCCAGTACTTC	CASSWTSRETQYF
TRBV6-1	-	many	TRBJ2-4	TGTGCCAGCAGTGGAGGGTGGGGTGGCAAAAACATTCAGTACTTC	CASSGGWGGKNIQYF
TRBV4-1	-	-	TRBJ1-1	TGCGCCAGCAGCCAACGAAGAGACGAAGCTTTCTTT	CASSQRRDEAFF
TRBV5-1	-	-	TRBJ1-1	TGCGCCAGCTCCCCAGGGATAGACACTGAAGCTTTCTTT	CASSPGIDTEAFF
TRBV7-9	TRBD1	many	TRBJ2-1	TGTGCCAGCAGCTTACAGGGGGAGTGCAATGAGCAGTTCTTC	CASSLQGECNEQFF
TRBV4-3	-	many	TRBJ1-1	TGCGCCAGCAGCCAAGGGAGGGTGAACACTGAAGCTTTCTTT	CASSQGRVNTEAFF
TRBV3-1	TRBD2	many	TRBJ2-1	TGTGCCAGCAGCCCCCGACTAGCGGGGGTTCCCCACAATGAGCAGTTCTTC	CASSPRLAGVPHNEQFF
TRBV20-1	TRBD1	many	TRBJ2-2	TGCAGTGCTAGAGATCCAGGGAGACAGGGGCGGACCGGGGAGCTGTTTTTT	CSARDPGRQGRTGELFF
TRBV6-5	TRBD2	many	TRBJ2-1	TGTGCCAGCTCGCGGGGGGTTCCGTTGAGGGAGCAGTTCTTC	CASSRGVPLREQFF
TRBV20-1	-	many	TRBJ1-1	TGCAGTGCTAGAGGGACCGGCGTTGAAGCTTTCTTT	CSARGTGVEAFF
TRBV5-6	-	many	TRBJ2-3	TGTGCCAGCAGCAGGCCCGTGACAGCACAAAGCACAGATACGCAGTATTTT	CASSRPVTAQSTDTQYF
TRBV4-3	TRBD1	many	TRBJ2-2	TGCGCCAGCAGCCCACATACAGGGGGCACGGGCACCGGGGAGCTGTTTTTT	CASSPHTGGTGTGELFF
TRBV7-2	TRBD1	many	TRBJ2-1	TGTGCCAGCAGCCAAGACAGGGCGAGCTCCTACAATGAGCAGTTCTTC	CASSQDRASSYNEQFF
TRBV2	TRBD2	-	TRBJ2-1	TGTGCCAGCAGTGACCCCAATGAAGTTAGCGGGGGGTCCTACAATGAGCAGTTCTTC	CASSDPNEVSGGSYNEQFF
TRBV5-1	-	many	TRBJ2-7	TGCGCCAGCAGCTTGGGGAACGCAGAATACGAGCAGTACTTC	CASSLGNAEYEQYF